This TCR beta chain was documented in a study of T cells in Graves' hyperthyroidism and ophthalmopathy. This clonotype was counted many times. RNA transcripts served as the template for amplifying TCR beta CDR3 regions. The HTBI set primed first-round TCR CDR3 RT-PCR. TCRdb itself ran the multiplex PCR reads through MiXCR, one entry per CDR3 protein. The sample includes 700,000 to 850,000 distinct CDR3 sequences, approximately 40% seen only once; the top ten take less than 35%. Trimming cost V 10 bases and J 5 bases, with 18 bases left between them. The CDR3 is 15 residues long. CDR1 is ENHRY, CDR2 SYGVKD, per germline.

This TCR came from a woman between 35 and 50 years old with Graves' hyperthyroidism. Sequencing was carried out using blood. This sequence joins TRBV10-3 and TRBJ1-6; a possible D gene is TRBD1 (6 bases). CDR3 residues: CATQDSRPDNSPLHF. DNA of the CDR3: TGTGCCACCCAGGACAGTAGACCCGATAATTCACCCCTCCACTTT.